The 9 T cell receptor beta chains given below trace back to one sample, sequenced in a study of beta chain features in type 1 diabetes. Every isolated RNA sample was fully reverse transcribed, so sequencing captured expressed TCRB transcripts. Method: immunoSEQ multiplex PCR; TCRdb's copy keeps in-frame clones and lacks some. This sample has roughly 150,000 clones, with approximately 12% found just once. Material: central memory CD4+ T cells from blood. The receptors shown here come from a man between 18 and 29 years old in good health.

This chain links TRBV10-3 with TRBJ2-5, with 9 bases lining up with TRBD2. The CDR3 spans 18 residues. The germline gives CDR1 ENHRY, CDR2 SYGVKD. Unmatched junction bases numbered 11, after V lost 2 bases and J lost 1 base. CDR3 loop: CAISEGERLAAAQETQYF. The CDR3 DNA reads TGTGCCATCAGTGAGGGGGAACGACTAGCGGCGGCCCAAGAGACCCAGTACTTC.

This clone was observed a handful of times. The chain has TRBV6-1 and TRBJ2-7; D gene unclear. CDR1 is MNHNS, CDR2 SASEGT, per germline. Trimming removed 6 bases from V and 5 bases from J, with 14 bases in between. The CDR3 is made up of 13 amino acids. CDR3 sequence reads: CASSTTPLHEQYF. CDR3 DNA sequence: TGTGCCAGCAGCACAACCCCCCTCCACGAGCAGTACTTC.

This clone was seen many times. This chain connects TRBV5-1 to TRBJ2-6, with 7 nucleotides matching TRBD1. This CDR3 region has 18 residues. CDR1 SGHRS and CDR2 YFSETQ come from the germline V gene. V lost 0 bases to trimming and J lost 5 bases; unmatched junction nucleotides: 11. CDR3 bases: TGCGCCAGCAGCTTGGCCCTAGGGCAGGGGGAGAGGGCCAACGTCCTGACTTTC. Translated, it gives CASSLALGQGERANVLTF. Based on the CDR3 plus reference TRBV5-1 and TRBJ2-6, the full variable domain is KAGVTQTPRYLIKTRGQQVTLSCSPISGHRSVSWYQQTPGQGLQFLFEYFSETQRNKGNFPGRFSGRQFSNSRSEMNVSTLELGDSALYLCASSLALGQGERANVLTFGAGSRLTVL.

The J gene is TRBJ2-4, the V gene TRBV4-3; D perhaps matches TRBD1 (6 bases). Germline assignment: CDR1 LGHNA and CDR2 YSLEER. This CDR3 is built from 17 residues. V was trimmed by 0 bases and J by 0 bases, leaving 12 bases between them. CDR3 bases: TGCGCCAGCAGCCAAGAGGTGGTGGGGGCAGCCAAAAACATTCAGTACTTC. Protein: CASSQEVVGAAKNIQYF.

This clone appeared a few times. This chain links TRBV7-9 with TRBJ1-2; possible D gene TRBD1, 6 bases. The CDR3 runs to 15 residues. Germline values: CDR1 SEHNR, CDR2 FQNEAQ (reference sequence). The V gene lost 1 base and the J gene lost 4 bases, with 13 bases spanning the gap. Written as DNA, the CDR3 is TGTGCCAGCAGCTTAGGTGCAGGGGACCTCTATGGCTACACCTTC. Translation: CASSLGAGDLYGYTF.

The CDR3 DNA follows: TGTGCCAGCAGCAGACTACCCGGACGGAATGAGCAGTACTTC. It specifies CASSRLPGRNEQYF. The rearrangement uses TRBV11-2 and TRBJ2-7; D is perhaps TRBD2 (5 bases). CDR1 and CDR2 (germline): SGHAT, FQNNGV. This CDR3 has 14 amino acids. The V and J ends lost 5 bases and 7 bases respectively, with 18 bases between them.

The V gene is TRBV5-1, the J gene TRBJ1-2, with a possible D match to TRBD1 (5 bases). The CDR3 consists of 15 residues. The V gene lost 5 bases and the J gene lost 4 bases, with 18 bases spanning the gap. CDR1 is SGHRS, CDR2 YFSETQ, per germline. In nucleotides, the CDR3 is TGCGCCAGCAGACCCAGGGAGGGGCGCTCCTATGGCTACACCTTC. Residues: CASRPREGRSYGYTF.

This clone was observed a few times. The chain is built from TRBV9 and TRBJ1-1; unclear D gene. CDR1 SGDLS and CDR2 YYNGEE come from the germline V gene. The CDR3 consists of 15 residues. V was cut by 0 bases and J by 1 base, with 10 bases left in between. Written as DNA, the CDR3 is TGTGCCAGCAGCGTAGCTTACCATAGGAACACTGAAGCTTTCTTT. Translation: CASSVAYHRNTEAFF.

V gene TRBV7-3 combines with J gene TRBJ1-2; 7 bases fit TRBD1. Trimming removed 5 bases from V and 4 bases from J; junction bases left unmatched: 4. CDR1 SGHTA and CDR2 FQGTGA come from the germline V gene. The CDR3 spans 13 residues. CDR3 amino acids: CASSPDRVYGYTF. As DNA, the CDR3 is TGTGCCAGCAGCCCTGACAGGGTCTATGGCTACACCTTC.